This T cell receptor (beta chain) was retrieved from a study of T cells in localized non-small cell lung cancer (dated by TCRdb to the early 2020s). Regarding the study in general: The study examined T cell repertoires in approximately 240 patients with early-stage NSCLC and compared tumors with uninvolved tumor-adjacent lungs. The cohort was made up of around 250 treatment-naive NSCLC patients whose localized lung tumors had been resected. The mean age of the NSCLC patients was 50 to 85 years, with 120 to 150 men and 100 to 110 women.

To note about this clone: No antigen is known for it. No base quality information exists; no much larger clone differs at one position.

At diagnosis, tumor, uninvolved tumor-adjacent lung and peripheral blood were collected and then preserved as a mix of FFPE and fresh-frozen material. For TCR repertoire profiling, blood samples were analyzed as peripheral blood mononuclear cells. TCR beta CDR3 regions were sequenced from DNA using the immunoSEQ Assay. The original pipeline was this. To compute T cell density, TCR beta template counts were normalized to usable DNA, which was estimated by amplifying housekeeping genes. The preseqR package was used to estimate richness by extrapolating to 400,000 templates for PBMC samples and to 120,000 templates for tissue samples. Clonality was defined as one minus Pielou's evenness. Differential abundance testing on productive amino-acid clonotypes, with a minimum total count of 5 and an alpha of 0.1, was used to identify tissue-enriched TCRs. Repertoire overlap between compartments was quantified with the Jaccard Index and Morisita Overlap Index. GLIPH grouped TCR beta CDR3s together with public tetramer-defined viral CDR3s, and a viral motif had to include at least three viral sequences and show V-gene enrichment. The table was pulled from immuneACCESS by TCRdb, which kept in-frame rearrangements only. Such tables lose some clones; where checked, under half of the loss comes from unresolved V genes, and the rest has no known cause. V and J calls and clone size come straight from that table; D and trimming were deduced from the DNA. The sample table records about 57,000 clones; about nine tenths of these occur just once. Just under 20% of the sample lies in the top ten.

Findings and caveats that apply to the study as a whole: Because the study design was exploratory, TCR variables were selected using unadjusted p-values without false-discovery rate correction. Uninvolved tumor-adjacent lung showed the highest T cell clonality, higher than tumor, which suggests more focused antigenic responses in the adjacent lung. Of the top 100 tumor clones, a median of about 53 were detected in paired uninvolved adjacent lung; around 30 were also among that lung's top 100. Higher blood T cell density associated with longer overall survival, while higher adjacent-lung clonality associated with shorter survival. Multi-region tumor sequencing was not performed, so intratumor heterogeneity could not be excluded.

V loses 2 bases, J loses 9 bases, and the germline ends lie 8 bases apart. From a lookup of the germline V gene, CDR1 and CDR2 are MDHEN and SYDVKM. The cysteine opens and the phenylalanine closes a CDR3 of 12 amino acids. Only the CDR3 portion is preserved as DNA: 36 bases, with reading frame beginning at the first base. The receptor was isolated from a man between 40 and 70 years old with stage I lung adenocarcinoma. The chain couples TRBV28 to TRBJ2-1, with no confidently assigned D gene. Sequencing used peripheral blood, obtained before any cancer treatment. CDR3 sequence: CASSLDPREQFF. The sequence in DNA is TGTGCCAGCAGTTTAGACCCCCGTGAGCAGTTCTTC.